The clone carrying this T cell receptor (beta chain) has only one observation. It is likely a read error, because the conserved phenylalanine at the end of the CDR3 is missing. The source of the sample is a study of molecular identifiers for immune sequencing clone quantification. V lost 1 base to trimming and J lost 7 bases, with 20 bases between them. The CDR3 runs 16 residues. Germline assignment: CDR1 SGHVS and CDR2 FNYEAQ. TCRdb re-called the PCR reads with MiXCR, one entry per CDR3 protein. The table includes 9,500 to 15,000 distinct CDR3 sequences, around 18% detected once. Sequenced sample: naive CD8+ T cells from blood, with Jurkat cell RNA spiked in. Noted subset: FACS-sorted CD8+CD4-CCR7+CD45RA+ naive T cells. This TCR came from a human donor in good health. Some libraries in this study had Jurkat cell RNA spiked in. The chain uses TRBV7-6 and TRBJ2-7; unclear D gene. Here the CDR3 DNA reads TGTGCCAGCAGCTTAGAGCCCAGCTCTCCCCTAGGGGAGCAGTACTCC. Protein sequence: CASSLEPSSPLGEQYS.